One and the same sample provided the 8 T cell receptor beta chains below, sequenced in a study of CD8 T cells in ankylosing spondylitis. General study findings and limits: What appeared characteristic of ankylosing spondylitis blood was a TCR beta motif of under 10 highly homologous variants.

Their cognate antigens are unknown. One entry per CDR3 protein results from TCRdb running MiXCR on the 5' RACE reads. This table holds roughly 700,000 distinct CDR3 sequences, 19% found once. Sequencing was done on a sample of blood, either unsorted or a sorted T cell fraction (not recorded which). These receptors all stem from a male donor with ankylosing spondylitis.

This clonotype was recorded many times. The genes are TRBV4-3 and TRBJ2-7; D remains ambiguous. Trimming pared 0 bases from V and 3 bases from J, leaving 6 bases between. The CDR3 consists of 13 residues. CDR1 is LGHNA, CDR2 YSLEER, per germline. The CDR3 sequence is CASSQDSGYEQYF. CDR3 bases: TGCGCCAGCAGCCAAGATTCTGGCTACGAGCAGTACTTC.

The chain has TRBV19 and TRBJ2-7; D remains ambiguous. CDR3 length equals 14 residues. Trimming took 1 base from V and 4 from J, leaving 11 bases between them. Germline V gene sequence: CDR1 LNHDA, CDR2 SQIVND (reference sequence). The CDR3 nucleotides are TGTGCCAGTAGTATAGCTGGCCCATCTTACGAGCAGTACTTC. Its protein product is CASSIAGPSYEQYF.

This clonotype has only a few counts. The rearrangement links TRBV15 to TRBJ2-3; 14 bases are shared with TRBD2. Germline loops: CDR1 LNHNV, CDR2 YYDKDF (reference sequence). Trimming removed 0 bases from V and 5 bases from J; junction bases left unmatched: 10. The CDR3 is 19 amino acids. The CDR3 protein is CATSRDKPPTSGRVDTQYF. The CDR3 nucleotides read TGTGCCACCAGCAGAGATAAGCCACCGACTAGCGGGAGGGTAGATACGCAGTATTTT.

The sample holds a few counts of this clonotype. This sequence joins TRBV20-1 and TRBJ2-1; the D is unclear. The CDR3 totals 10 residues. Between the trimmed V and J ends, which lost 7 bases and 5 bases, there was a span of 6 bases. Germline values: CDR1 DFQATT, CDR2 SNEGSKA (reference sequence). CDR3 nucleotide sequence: TGCAGTGGTGAGGACAATGAGCAGTTCTTC. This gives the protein CSGEDNEQFF.

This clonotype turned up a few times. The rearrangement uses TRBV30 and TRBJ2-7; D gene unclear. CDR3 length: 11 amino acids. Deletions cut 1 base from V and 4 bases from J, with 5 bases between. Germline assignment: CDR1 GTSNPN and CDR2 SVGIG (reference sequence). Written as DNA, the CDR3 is TGTGCCTGGAGTGATATTTACGAGCAGTACTTC. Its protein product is CAWSDIYEQYF.

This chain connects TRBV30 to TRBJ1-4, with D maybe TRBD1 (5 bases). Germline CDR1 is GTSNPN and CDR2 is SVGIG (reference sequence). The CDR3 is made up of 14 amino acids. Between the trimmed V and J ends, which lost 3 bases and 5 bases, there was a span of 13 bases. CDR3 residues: CAWSTGTANEKLFF. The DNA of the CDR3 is TGTGCCTGGAGCACCGGGACGGCCAATGAAAAACTGTTTTTT.

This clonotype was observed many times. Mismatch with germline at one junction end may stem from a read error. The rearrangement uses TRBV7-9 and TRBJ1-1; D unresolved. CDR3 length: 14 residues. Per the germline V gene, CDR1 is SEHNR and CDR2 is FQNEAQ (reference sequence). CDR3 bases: TGTGCCAGCAGCTTAGAACGCCGGAACTCTGAAGCTTTCTTT. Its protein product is CASSLERRNSEAFF.

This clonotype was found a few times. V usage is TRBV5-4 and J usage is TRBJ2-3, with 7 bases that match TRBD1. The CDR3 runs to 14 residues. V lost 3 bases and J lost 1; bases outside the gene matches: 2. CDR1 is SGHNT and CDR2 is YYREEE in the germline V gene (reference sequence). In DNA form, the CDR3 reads TGTGCCAGCAGCTGGGACAGTGGCACAGATACGCAGTATTTT. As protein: CASSWDSGTDTQYF.